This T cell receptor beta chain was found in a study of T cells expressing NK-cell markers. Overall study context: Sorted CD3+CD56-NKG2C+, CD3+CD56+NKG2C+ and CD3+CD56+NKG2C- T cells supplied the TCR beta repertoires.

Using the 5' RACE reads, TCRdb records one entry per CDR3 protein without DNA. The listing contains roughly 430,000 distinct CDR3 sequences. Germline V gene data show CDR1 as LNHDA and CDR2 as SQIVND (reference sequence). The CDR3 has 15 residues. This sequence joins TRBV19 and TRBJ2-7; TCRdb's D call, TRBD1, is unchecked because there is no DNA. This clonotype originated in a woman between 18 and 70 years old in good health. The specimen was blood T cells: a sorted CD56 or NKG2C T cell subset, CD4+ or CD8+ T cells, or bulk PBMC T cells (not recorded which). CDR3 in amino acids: CASRGTGTGSYEQYF.